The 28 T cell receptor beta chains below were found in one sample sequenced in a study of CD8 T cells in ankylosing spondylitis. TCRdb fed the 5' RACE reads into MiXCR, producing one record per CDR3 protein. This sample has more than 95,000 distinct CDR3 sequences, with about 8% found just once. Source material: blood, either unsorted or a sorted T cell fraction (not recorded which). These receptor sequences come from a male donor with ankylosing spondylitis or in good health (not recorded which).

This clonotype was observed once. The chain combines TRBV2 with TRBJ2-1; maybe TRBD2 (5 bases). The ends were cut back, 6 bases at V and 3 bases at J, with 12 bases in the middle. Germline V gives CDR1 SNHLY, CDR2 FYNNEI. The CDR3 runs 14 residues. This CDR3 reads CASRYAGRYNEQFF. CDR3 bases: TGTGCCAGCAGATATGCGGGTCGCTACAATGAGCAGTTCTTC.

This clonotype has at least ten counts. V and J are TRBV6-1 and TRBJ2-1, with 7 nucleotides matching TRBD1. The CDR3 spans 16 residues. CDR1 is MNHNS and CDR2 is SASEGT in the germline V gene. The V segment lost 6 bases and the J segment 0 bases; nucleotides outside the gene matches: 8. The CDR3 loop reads CASRSTGTASYNEQFF. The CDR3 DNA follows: TGTGCCAGCAGATCCACCGGGACAGCCTCCTACAATGAGCAGTTCTTC.

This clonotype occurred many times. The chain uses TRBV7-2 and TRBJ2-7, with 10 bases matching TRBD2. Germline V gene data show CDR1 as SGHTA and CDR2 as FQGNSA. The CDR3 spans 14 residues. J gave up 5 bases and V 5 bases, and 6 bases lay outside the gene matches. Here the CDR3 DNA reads TGTGCCAGCAGCGCGGGACTAGCGCACCACGAGCAGTACTTC. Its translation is CASSAGLAHHEQYF.

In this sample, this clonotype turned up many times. The CDR3 DNA reads TGTGCCAGCAGCTTGTCCTGGGACAGCCTTGGTGAGCAGTTCTTC. It translates to CASSLSWDSLGEQFF. The rearrangement joins TRBV5-5 to TRBJ2-1; 7 positions match TRBD1. The V segment lost 1 base and the J segment 9 bases; nucleotides outside the gene matches: 10. The CDR3 extends over 15 amino acids. Looked up from germline, CDR1 is SGHKS and CDR2 is YYEKEE (reference sequence).

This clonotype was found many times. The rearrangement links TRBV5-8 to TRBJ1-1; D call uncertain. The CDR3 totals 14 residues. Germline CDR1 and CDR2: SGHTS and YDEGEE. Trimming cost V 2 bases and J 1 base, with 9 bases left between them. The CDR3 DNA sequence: TGTGCCAGCAGCTTTTATGACGGGAACACTGAAGCTTTCTTT. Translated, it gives CASSFYDGNTEAFF.

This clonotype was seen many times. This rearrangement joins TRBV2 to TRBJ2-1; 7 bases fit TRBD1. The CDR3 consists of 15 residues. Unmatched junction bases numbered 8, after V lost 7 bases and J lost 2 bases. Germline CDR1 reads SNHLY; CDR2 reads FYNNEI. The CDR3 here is CASTNGQVTYNEQFF. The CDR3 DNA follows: TGTGCCAGCACCAATGGACAGGTTACCTACAATGAGCAGTTCTTC.

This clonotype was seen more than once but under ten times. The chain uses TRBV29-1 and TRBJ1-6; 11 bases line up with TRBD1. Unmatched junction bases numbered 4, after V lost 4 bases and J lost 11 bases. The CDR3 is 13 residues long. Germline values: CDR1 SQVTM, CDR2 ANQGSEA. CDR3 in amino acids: CSVGGQGGTPLHF. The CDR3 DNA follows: TGCAGCGTTGGGGGACAGGGGGGAACACCCCTCCACTTT.

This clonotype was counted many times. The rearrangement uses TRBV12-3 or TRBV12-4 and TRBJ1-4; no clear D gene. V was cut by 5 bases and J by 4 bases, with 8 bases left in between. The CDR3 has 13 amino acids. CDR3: CASSDLGNEKLFF. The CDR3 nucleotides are TGTGCCAGCAGTGACCTGGGTAATGAAAAACTGTTTTTT.

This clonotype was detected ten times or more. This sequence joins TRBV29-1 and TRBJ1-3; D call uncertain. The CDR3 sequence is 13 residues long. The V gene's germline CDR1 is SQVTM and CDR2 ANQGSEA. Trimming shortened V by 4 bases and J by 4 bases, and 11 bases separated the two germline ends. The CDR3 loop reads CSVGGGSGNTIYF. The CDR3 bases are TGCAGCGTTGGCGGCGGGTCCGGAAACACCATATATTTT.

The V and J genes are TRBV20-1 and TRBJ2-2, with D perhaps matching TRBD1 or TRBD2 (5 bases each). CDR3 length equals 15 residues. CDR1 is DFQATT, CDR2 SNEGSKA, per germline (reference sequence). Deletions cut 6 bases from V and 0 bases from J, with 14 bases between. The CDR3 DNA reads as TGCAGTGCGTCCCCGGGACCGCCGAACACCGGGGAGCTGTTTTTT. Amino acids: CSASPGPPNTGELFF.

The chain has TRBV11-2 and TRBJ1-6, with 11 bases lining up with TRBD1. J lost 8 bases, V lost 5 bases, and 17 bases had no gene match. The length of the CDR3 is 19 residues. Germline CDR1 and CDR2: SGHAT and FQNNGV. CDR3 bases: TGTGCCAGCAGCCTTCGGACAGGGGGCCGAAGGGGTAGCGATTCACCCCTCCACTTT. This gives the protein CASSLRTGGRRGSDSPLHF.

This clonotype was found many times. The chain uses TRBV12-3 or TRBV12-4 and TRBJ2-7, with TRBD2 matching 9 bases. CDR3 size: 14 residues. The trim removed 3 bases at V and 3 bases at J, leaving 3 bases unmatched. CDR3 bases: TGTGCCAGCAGTTTGCGGGGGGGAAACTACGAGCAGTACTTC. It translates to CASSLRGGNYEQYF.

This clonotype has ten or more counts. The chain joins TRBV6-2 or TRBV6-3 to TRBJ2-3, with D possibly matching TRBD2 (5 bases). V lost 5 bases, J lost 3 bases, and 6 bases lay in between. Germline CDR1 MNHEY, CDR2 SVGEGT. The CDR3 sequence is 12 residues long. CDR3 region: CASSRGTDTQYF. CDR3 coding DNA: TGTGCCAGCAGTCGAGGGACAGATACGCAGTATTTT.

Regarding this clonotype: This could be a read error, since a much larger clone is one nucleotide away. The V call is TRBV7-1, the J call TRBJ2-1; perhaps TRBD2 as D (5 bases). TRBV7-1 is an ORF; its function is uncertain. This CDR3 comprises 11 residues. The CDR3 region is CANSGPGTEFF. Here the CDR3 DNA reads TGTGCCAACAGCGGCCCGGGCACCGAGTTCTTC.

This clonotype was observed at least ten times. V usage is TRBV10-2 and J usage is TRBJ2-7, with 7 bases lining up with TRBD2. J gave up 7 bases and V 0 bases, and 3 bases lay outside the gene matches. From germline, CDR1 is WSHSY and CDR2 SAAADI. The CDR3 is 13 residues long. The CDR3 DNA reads TGCGCCAGCAGTGAGTCCCGGGGGGTAGAGCAGTACTTC. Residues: CASSESRGVEQYF.

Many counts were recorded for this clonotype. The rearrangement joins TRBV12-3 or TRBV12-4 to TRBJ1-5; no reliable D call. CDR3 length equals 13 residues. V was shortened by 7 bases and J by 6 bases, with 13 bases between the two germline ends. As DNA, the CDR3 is TGTGCCAGCACCCTAGGAGAAGGTCAGCCCCAGCATTTT. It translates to CASTLGEGQPQHF.

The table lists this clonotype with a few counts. Written as DNA, the CDR3 is TGTGCCAGCAGTGCTCTGGGGAGTGAGACCCAGTACTTC. Its translation is CASSALGSETQYF. The chain is built from TRBV2 and TRBJ2-5, with a possible D match to TRBD2 (5 bases). The CDR3 sequence is 13 residues long. V shed 4 bases and J shed 5 bases, with 11 bases lying between them. CDR1 and CDR2 from the germline V gene are SNHLY and FYNNEI.

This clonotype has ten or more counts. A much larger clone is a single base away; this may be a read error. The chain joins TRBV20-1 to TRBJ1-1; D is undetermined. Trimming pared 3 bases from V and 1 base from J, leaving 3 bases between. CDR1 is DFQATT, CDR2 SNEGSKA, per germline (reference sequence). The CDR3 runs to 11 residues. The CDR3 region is CSASRNTEAFF. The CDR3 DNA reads TGCAGTGCTAGCAGGAACACTGAAGCTTTCTTT.

The CDR3 loop reads CASFKTLKEETQYF. For the CDR3, the DNA is TGTGCCAGCTTCAAGACCTTAAAAGAAGAGACCCAGTACTTC. The chain links TRBV18 to TRBJ2-5; D unresolved. The CDR3 covers 14 residues. In germline, CDR1 is KGHSH, CDR2 LQKENI. Trimming pared 7 bases from V and 3 bases from J, leaving 15 bases between. Combining the CDR3 with reference TRBV18 and TRBJ2-5 gives the whole variable domain NAGVMQNPRHLVRRRGQEARLRCSPMKGHSHVYWYRQLPEEGLKFMVYLQKENIIDESGMPKERFSAEFPKEGPSILRIQQVVRGDSAAYFCASFKTLKEETQYFGPGTRLLVL.

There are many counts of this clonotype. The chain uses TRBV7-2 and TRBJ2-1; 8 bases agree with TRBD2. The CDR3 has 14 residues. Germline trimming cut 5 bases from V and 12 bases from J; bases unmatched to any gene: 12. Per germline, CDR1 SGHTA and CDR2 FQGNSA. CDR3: CASSAGEAGALQFF. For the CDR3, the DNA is TGTGCCAGCAGCGCTGGGGAAGCGGGAGCGTTGCAGTTCTTC. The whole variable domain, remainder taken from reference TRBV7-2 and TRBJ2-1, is GAGVSQSPSNKVTEKGKDVELRCDPISGHTALYWYRQSLGQGLEFLIYFQGNSAPDKSGLPSDRFSAERTGGSVSTLTIQRTQQEDSAVYLCASSAGEAGALQFFGPGTRLTVL.

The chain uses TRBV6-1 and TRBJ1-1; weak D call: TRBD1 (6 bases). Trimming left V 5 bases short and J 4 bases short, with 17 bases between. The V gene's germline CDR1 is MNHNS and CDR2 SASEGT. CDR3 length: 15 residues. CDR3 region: CASSSIGRGSTEAFF. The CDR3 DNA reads TGTGCCAGCAGTAGTATAGGGAGGGGGAGCACTGAAGCTTTCTTT.

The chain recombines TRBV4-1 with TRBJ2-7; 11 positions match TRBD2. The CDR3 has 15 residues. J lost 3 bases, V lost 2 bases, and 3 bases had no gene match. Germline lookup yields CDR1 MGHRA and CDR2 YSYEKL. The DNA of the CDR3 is TGCGCCAGCAGCCAATTACTAGCGGGAGACTACGAGCAGTACTTC. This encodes CASSQLLAGDYEQYF.

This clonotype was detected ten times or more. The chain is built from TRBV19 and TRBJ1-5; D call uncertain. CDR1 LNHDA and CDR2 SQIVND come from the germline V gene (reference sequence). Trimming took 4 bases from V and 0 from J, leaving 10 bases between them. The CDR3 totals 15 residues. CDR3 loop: CASSNFPGSNQPQHF. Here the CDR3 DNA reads TGTGCCAGTAGTAACTTTCCAGGTAGCAATCAGCCCCAGCATTTT.

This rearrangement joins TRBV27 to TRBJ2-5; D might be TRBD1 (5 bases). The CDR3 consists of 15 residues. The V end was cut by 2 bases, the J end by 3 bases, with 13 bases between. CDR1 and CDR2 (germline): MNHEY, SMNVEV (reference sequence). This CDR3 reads CASSLTPRAEETQYF. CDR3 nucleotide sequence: TGTGCCAGCAGTTTAACGCCCAGGGCAGAAGAGACCCAGTACTTC.

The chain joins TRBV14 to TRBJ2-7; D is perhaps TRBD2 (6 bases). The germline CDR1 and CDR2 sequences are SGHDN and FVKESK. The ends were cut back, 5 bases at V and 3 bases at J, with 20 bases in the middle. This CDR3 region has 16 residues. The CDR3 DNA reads TGTGCCAGCAGCTTAAAAAGAACGTTCGGGAGCTACGAGCAGTACTTC. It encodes CASSLKRTFGSYEQYF.

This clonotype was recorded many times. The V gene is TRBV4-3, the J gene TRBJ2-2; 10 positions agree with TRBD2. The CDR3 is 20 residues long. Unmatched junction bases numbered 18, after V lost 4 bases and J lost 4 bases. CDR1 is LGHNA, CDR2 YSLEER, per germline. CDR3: CASSRWYLAGVTTPTGELFF. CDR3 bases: TGCGCCAGCAGCCGCTGGTACCTAGCGGGGGTTACCACCCCCACCGGGGAGCTGTTTTTT.

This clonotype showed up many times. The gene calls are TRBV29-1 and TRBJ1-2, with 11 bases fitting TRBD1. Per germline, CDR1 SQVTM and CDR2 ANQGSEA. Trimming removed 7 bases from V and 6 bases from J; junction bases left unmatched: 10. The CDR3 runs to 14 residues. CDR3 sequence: CSGGQGGSVHGYTF. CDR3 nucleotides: TGCAGCGGGGGACAGGGGGGCTCGGTCCATGGCTACACCTTC.

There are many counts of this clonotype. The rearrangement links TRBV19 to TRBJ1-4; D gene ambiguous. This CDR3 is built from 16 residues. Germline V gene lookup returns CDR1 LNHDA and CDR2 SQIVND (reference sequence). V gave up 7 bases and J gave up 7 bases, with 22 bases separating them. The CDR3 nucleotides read TGTGCCAGTACCCCATTGCCCACCGGGAGAGGTGAAAAACTGTTTTTT. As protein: CASTPLPTGRGEKLFF.